Shown below are 30 T cell receptor beta chains from a single sample sequenced in a study of cytomegalovirus exposure and HLA in healthy donors (dated by TCRdb to the late 2010s). Library method: the immunoSEQ multiplex PCR assay. TCRdb provides this immuneACCESS table in a form limited to in-frame rearrangements. Some clones are lacking; in checked studies, under half of them reflect an unresolved V gene, and why the rest are absent is not known. The sample table shows around 69,000 clones, and 96% are seen once. Over 3.5% of the sample is taken by the ten largest. The sequenced sample was PBMCs. The receptors derive from a woman between 18 and 29 years old in good health and CMV-seropositive.

The V gene is TRBV18, the J gene TRBJ1-5; D is ambiguous. CDR1 and CDR2 from the germline V gene are KGHSH and LQKENI. The CDR3 has 15 amino acids. The V end was cut by 2 bases, the J end by 3 bases, with 11 bases between. The CDR3 region has the DNA TGTGCCAGCTCACCAAGTCGCAGTAACAATCAGCCCCAGCATTTT. Amino acids: CASSPSRSNNQPQHF.

The V gene is TRBV2, the J gene TRBJ2-5; TRBD2 might be the D (5 bases). Trimming removed 6 bases from V and 5 bases from J, with 7 bases in between. The CDR3 loop spans 11 amino acids. The germline CDR1 and CDR2 sequences are SNHLY and FYNNEI. In DNA, the CDR3 is TGTGCCAGCAGGACGGGGGAGACCCAGTACTTC. Protein product: CASRTGETQYF. Combining the CDR3 with reference TRBV2 and TRBJ2-5 gives the whole variable domain EPEVTQTPSHQVTQMGQEVILRCVPISNHLYFYWYRQILGQKVEFLVSFYNNEISEKSEIFDDQFSVERPDGSNFTLKIRSTKLEDSAMYFCASRTGETQYFGPGTRLLVL.

The rearrangement joins TRBV5-6 to TRBJ2-3; 8 positions agree with TRBD1. This CDR3 is built from 19 residues. Looked up from germline, CDR1 is SGHDT and CDR2 is YYEEEE. Germline trimming cut 1 base from V and 3 bases from J; bases unmatched to any gene: 16. The CDR3 sequence: CASSLSAFRQGRWTDTQYF. CDR3 bases: TGTGCCAGCAGCTTGTCGGCATTTAGACAGGGGCGTTGGACAGATACGCAGTATTTT.

The CDR3 spells CASSVGRTGQYNEQFF. CDR3 nucleotides: TGTGCCAGCAGCGTAGGGCGGACAGGCCAATACAATGAGCAGTTCTTC. The V call is TRBV9, the J call TRBJ2-1, with 7 bases that match TRBD1. Per germline, CDR1 SGDLS and CDR2 YYNGEE. V trimming: 0 bases; J trimming: 4 bases; junction bases outside the gene matches: 7. The CDR3 covers 16 residues.

V and J are TRBV2 and TRBJ2-7, with no clear D. The V end lost 10 bases, the J end lost 0 bases, and 10 bases lay between the germline ends. CDR3 length equals 12 residues. Germline V CDR1 and CDR2: SNHLY, FYNNEI. The CDR3 nucleotides read TGTGCCATCCTAGTGAGCTCCTACGAGCAGTACTTC. Protein product: CAILVSSYEQYF.

This chain joins TRBV12-2 and TRBJ2-5; the DNA was not used to check the table's D call, TRBD1. TRBV12-2 is a listed pseudogene. There are 17 residues in the CDR3. The CDR3 nucleotides are TGTGCAAGTCGCTTACCGAACCGGGACAGGGGGCGGGAGACCCAGTACTTC. It codes for CASRLPNRDRGRETQYF.

The chain couples TRBV28 to TRBJ2-7; 9 bases map to TRBD1. This CDR3 comprises 15 residues. Germline V CDR1 and CDR2: MDHEN, SYDVKM. J gave up 5 bases and V 8 bases, and 13 bases lay outside the gene matches. CDR3: CASQALRDREDEQYF. CDR3 bases: TGTGCCAGCCAAGCCCTCCGGGACAGGGAGGACGAGCAGTACTTC.

The J gene is TRBJ2-7, the V gene TRBV5-8; D unclear. V gave up 6 bases and J gave up 3 bases, with 13 bases separating them. Germline loops: CDR1 SGHTS, CDR2 YDEGEE. There are 13 residues in the CDR3. The CDR3 nucleotides are TGTGCCAGCAAACCCCACAGCCTCTACGAGCAGTACTTC. This gives the protein CASKPHSLYEQYF.

The rearrangement joins TRBV9 to TRBJ2-7, with 8 bases identical to TRBD2. V shed 3 bases and J 2 bases; nucleotides not matched to a gene: 4. The CDR3 contains 14 residues. Germline V gives CDR1 SGDLS, CDR2 YYNGEE. CDR3 region: CASSGRGGTYEQYF. The DNA for the CDR3 is TGTGCCAGCAGCGGTCGGGGGGGAACCTACGAGCAGTACTTC.

The V call is TRBV4-1, the J call TRBJ2-7; possible D gene TRBD2, 6 bases. This CDR3 spans 17 amino acids. Trimming removed 1 base at V and 0 bases at J, with 16 bases between. Per germline, CDR1 MGHRA and CDR2 YSYEKL. As DNA, the CDR3 is TGCGCCAGCAGCCAAGGGGTGTCAGCGGGTATCTCCTACGAGCAGTACTTC. As protein: CASSQGVSAGISYEQYF.

The CDR3 is CASSQESGEEYEQYF. The DNA for the CDR3 is TGCGCCAGCAGCCAAGAGTCGGGGGAGGAGTACGAGCAGTACTTC. The gene calls are TRBV4-3 and TRBJ2-7, with D perhaps TRBD2 (6 bases). CDR3 length: 15 amino acids. Germline assignment: CDR1 LGHNA and CDR2 YSLEER. Deletions cut 0 bases from V and 4 bases from J, with 13 bases between.

V is TRBV19 and J is TRBJ2-1; D might be TRBD2 (6 bases). CDR3 length: 16 residues. V was trimmed by 5 bases and J by 4 bases, leaving 18 bases between them. CDR1 and CDR2 from the germline V gene are LNHDA and SQIVND (reference sequence). CDR3 nucleotides: TGTGCCAGTAGTGATCCGGGACGGGGGATTTACAATGAGCAGTTCTTC. It codes for CASSDPGRGIYNEQFF.

The J gene is TRBJ1-2, the V gene TRBV5-1; 9 bases agree with TRBD1. The CDR3 loop spans 14 amino acids. With V trimmed by 4 bases and J by 2 bases, 3 bases remained unmatched. CDR1 and CDR2 from the germline V gene are SGHRS and YFSETQ. This CDR3 reads CASSLDRGNYGYTF. DNA of the CDR3: TGCGCCAGCAGCCTGGACAGGGGCAACTATGGCTACACCTTC.

CDR3: CASSEGGTDTQYF. CDR3 DNA sequence: TGTGCCAGCAGTGAAGGAGGGACAGATACGCAGTATTTT. The chain has TRBV6-1 and TRBJ2-3, with D possibly TRBD2 on 5 matching bases. The CDR3 loop spans 13 amino acids. The V end lost 1 base, the J end lost 3 bases, and 5 bases lay between the germline ends. Germline V lookup: CDR1 MNHNS, CDR2 SASEGT.

The chain is built from TRBV27 and TRBJ1-1, with 9 bases that match TRBD1. With V trimmed by 5 bases and J by 0 bases, 19 bases remained unmatched. Germline loops: CDR1 MNHEY, CDR2 SMNVEV (reference sequence). CDR3 length: 20 residues. The CDR3 region has the DNA TGTGCCAGCAGTAAACAGGGACAGGGAGGTCAACTTTATATGAACACTGAAGCTTTCTTT. This sequence encodes CASSKQGQGGQLYMNTEAFF.

This chain joins TRBV27 and TRBJ2-2; the match to TRBD1 covers 7 bases. Germline V gives CDR1 MNHEY, CDR2 SMNVEV (reference sequence). The ends lost 3 bases at V and 1 base at J; junction bases unmatched: 14. This CDR3 is built from 19 residues. The DNA of the CDR3 is TGTGCCAGCAGTTTCTTTCCCCCCTTTCGACAGGGGAACACCGGGGAGCTGTTTTTT. Translated, it gives CASSFFPPFRQGNTGELFF.

V is TRBV6-5 and J is TRBJ2-7; 9 bases are a match to TRBD1. Trimming at V came to 2 bases and at J to 4 bases, leaving 3 bases not matched to a gene. The CDR3 loop spans 14 amino acids. Looked up from germline, CDR1 is MNHEY and CDR2 is SVGAGI. As DNA, the CDR3 is TGTGCCAGCAGTTACGGGACAGGGTTATACGAGCAGTACTTC. Its protein is CASSYGTGLYEQYF.

This chain's CDR3 is CANTRGTSYEQYF. Written as DNA, the CDR3 is TGTGCCAACACACGGGGGACCTCCTACGAGCAGTACTTC. V and J are TRBV7-2 and TRBJ2-7, with a weak D call TRBD2 (6 bases). The germline gives CDR1 SGHTA, CDR2 FQGNSA. Trimming removed 10 bases at V and 0 bases at J, with 13 bases between. CDR3 length: 13 amino acids. Full variable domain (missing parts from reference TRBV7-2 and TRBJ2-7): GAGVSQSPSNKVTEKGKDVELRCDPISGHTALYWYRQSLGQGLEFLIYFQGNSAPDKSGLPSDRFSAERTGGSVSTLTIQRTQQEDSAVYLCANTRGTSYEQYFGPGTRLTVT.

The genes are TRBV5-5 and TRBJ1-3; D not certain. The germline V gene encodes CDR1 SGHKS and CDR2 YYEKEE (reference sequence). The CDR3 extends over 14 amino acids. V was pared by 2 bases and J by 0 bases, with 6 bases between. CDR3 residues: CASSFLFSGNTIYF. CDR3 nucleotides: TGTGCCAGCAGCTTTCTATTCTCTGGAAACACCATATATTTT.

Remarks on this clone: At one boundary the junction diverges from the germline segment, which might be a read error. This rearrangement joins TRBV5-5 to TRBJ1-2, with TRBD1 matching over 9 bases. The length of the CDR3 is 17 residues. Looked up from germline, CDR1 is SGHKS and CDR2 is YYEKEE (reference sequence). The CDR3 reads CASRLGDREPKGYGYTF. The CDR3 DNA reads as TGTGCCAGCAGATTGGGGGACAGGGAGCCCAAGGGCTATGGCTACACCTTC. Based on the CDR3 plus reference TRBV5-5 and TRBJ1-2, the full variable domain is DAGVTQSPTHLIKTRGQQVTLRCSPISGHKSVSWYQQVLGQGPQFIFQYYEKEERGRGNFPDRFSARQFPNYSSELNVNALLLGDSALYLCASRLGDREPKGYGYTFGSGTRLTVV.

The chain carries TRBV29-1 and TRBJ2-1; TRBD2 agrees at 9 bases. Trimming cost V 7 bases and J 3 bases; bases outside gene matches: 22. The CDR3 has 19 amino acids. CDR1 SQVTM and CDR2 ANQGSEA come from the germline V gene. The CDR3 DNA is TGCAGCGCGCCTCCTGGGACATACAGGCGGGAGGGCCTCTACAATGAGCAGTTCTTC. Its translation is CSAPPGTYRREGLYNEQFF.

This rearrangement joins TRBV5-1 to TRBJ2-7; TRBD2 aligns across 10 bases. After removal of 6 bases from V and 2 bases from J, the junction contained 11 bases not matched to a gene. Germline CDR1 SGHRS, CDR2 YFSETQ. The CDR3 is made up of 16 amino acids. In DNA form, the CDR3 reads TGCGCCAGCACCCTTTCCCCCAGCGGGGGGGCCTACGAGCAGTACTTC. Protein sequence: CASTLSPSGGAYEQYF.

The genes are TRBV9 and TRBJ2-3; 7 positions agree with TRBD2. The CDR3 sequence is 16 residues long. The junction had 8 bases not matched to a gene; V was cut back by 0 bases and J by 4 bases. Per the germline V gene, CDR1 is SGDLS and CDR2 is YYNGEE. CDR3 sequence reads: CASSVEGAGVADTQYF. The CDR3, as DNA: TGTGCCAGCAGCGTAGAAGGTGCGGGAGTAGCAGATACGCAGTATTTT.

V is TRBV5-1 and J is TRBJ2-1; D uncertain. CDR1 and CDR2 from the germline V gene are SGHRS and YFSETQ. Deletions cut 0 bases from V and 0 bases from J, with 10 bases between. This CDR3 is built from 16 residues. In DNA, the CDR3 is TGCGCCAGCAGCTTGGAAGCGATGAGCTCCTACAATGAGCAGTTCTTC. Protein sequence: CASSLEAMSSYNEQFF.

The rearrangement uses TRBV9 and TRBJ1-2; the D is unclear. Germline V gene lookup returns CDR1 SGDLS and CDR2 YYNGEE. There are 15 residues in the CDR3. V was cut by 1 base and J by 3 bases, with 13 bases left in between. CDR3 bases: TGTGCCAGCAGCGTAACGGGTGGTATAGACTATGGCTACACCTTC. Its protein is CASSVTGGIDYGYTF.

The rearrangement joins TRBV15 to TRBJ1-5, with 8 bases lining up with TRBD1. The V gene's germline CDR1 is LNHNV and CDR2 YYDKDF (reference sequence). The ends lost 3 bases at V and 4 bases at J; junction bases unmatched: 5. The CDR3 extends over 15 amino acids. In DNA form, the CDR3 reads TGTGCCACCAGCAGCGACAGGGGAGGTAATCAGCCCCAGCATTTT. Its protein product is CATSSDRGGNQPQHF.

V is TRBV27 and J is TRBJ2-7; perhaps TRBD1 as D (6 bases). The CDR3 has 14 amino acids. Germline V CDR1 and CDR2: MNHEY, SMNVEV (reference sequence). V lost 5 bases to trimming and J lost 2 bases, with 13 bases between them. This chain's CDR3 is CASSPDRYPYEQYF. CDR3 coding DNA: TGTGCCAGCAGTCCGGACAGATACCCCTACGAGCAGTACTTC.

The CDR3 DNA reads as TGTGCCAGCAGCCCATCACCTGGAGTTGAAGCTTTCTTT. Its protein is CASSPSPGVEAFF. The rearrangement joins TRBV11-3 to TRBJ1-1; D unresolved. CDR3 length equals 13 residues. From germline, CDR1 is SGHNT and CDR2 YENEEA. V gave up 5 bases and J gave up 7 bases, with 14 bases separating them.

Concerning this clone itself: One end of the junction fails to match germline, which may point to a read error. V is TRBV7-6 and J is TRBJ1-1, with 7 bases lining up with TRBD1. From germline, CDR1 is SGHVS and CDR2 FNYEAQ. This CDR3 is built from 13 residues. The chain's CDR3 is CASSSGTAVESFF. The DNA of the CDR3 is TGTGCCAGCAGCTCAGGGACAGCGGTTGAATCTTTCTTT. Complete variable domain (other parts from reference TRBV7-6 and TRBJ1-1): GAGVSQSPRYKVTKRGQDVALRCDPISGHVSLYWYRQALGQGPEFLTYFNYEAQQDKSGLPNDRFSAERPEGSISTLTIQRTEQRDSAMYRCASSSGTAVESFFGQGTRLTVV.

V and J are TRBV7-2 and TRBJ2-3; tentative D call: TRBD2 (5 bases). Per germline, CDR1 SGHTA and CDR2 FQGNSA. V lost 5 bases to trimming and J lost 6 bases, with 18 bases between them. This CDR3 is 15 amino acids long. The CDR3 nucleotides read TGTGCCAGCAGCCTGGACTCTTCGCGGGCCGATACGCAGTATTTT. It codes for CASSLDSSRADTQYF.